Below, 13 T cell receptor beta chains from the same sample are listed, as sequenced in a study of shared clonotypes between healthy human individuals. Assay: immunoSEQ multiplex PCR; the TCRdb copy retains only in-frame clones and omits some. The sample includes 2 million to 2.5 million clones, approximately 95% of them seen just once. Material for sequencing was naive CD4+ T cells sorted from blood. Subset specified: CD45RA+ positively selected. The receptors shown here come from a man between 18 and 29 years old in good health.

The CDR3 reads CASSLSRIAGGHEQYF. The CDR3 DNA reads as TGTGCCAGCAGCTTAAGCCGAATAGCGGGAGGTCACGAGCAGTACTTC. The chain is built from TRBV7-2 and TRBJ2-7; 10 bases are shared with TRBD2. Losses at the gene ends were 2 bases for V and 5 bases for J; bases not matched to a gene: 9. CDR1 is SGHTA, CDR2 FQGNSA, per germline. The CDR3 is 16 amino acids.

The V and J genes are TRBV6-5 and TRBJ2-1; TRBD2 aligns across 7 bases. Trimming cost V 6 bases and J 8 bases; bases outside gene matches: 10. CDR3 length equals 14 residues. Germline V gives CDR1 MNHEY, CDR2 SVGAGI. For the CDR3, the DNA is TGTGCCAGCAGAGAGCTACTAGCGACGGATGAGCAGTTCTTC. Translated, it gives CASRELLATDEQFF.

In its sample, this clone was seen a few times. The chain is built from TRBV11-3 and TRBJ2-5; D possibly corresponds to TRBD1 (6 bases). The CDR3 covers 14 residues. Trimming removed 5 bases from V and 4 bases from J, with 14 bases in between. Germline CDR1 is SGHNT and CDR2 is YENEEA. In DNA, the CDR3 is TGTGCCAGCAGCCCGACAGGTTCCCCAGAGACCCAGTACTTC. Its translation is CASSPTGSPETQYF.

This chain joins TRBV29-1 and TRBJ2-7; no clear D gene. V was trimmed by 6 bases and J by 0 bases, leaving 12 bases between them. This CDR3 is built from 13 residues. Germline V gene sequence: CDR1 SQVTM, CDR2 ANQGSEA. The CDR3 protein is CSVNGVSSYEQYF. The CDR3 nucleotides read TGCAGCGTCAATGGCGTTAGCTCCTACGAGCAGTACTTC.

Details on this clone: The sample carries other DNA sequences with the same CDR3. The chain has TRBV15 and TRBJ2-3; D is ambiguous. The CDR3 has 12 residues. V was pared by 3 bases and J by 4 bases, with 5 bases between. CDR1 and CDR2 (germline): LNHNV, YYDKDF (reference sequence). In DNA, the CDR3 is TGTGCCACCAGCAGGTCCGCAGATACGCAGTATTTT. It codes for CATSRSADTQYF.

The chain uses TRBV5-4 and TRBJ2-3; no firm D call. Germline CDR1 SGHNT, CDR2 YYREEE (reference sequence). The CDR3 sequence is 15 residues long. V was pared by 0 bases and J by 3 bases, with 11 bases between. The CDR3 protein is CASSLDFPGTDTQYF. CDR3 in DNA: TGTGCCAGCAGCTTGGATTTCCCCGGGACAGATACGCAGTATTTT.

The chain joins TRBV6-5 to TRBJ2-7; maybe TRBD1 (5 bases). V gave up 2 bases and J gave up 6 bases, with 20 bases separating them. CDR1 MNHEY and CDR2 SVGAGI come from the germline V gene. The CDR3 is made up of 16 amino acids. As DNA, the CDR3 is TGTGCCAGCAGTTACAGTCCCAGGGTTAGTCGGAGCGAGCAGTACTTC. This encodes CASSYSPRVSRSEQYF.

This clone was seen once. The V gene is TRBV5-4, the J gene TRBJ2-7, with 12 nucleotides matching TRBD2. Germline CDR1 and CDR2: SGHNT and YYREEE (reference sequence). The CDR3 is 13 residues long. The junction had 2 bases not matched to a gene; V was cut back by 3 bases and J by 7 bases. The CDR3 DNA reads TGTGCCAGCAGCTCTAGCGGGGGGGCGGAGCAGTACTTC. The encoded protein is CASSSSGGAEQYF.

A remark on this clone: The junction and the germline gene differ at one end; a read error may be behind it. V and J are TRBV6-6 and TRBJ2-1; D unresolved. The germline CDR1 and CDR2 sequences are MNHNY and SVGAGI (reference sequence). This CDR3 contains 11 residues. This CDR3 is CLVSSYNEQFF. The CDR3 nucleotides read TGCCTTGTCAGCTCCTACAATGAGCAGTTCTTC.

This chain connects TRBV10-3 to TRBJ2-1; D uncertain. Germline V CDR1 and CDR2: ENHRY, SYGVKD. The CDR3 covers 14 residues. With 0 bases removed from V and 6 bases from J, the gap between germline ends came to 9 bases. The CDR3: CAISESEQINEQFF. The DNA of the CDR3 is TGTGCCATCAGTGAGTCCGAACAGATCAATGAGCAGTTCTTC.

The chain employs TRBV6-5 and TRBJ2-1, with a tentative D call TRBD2 (7 bases). This CDR3 has 15 residues. The germline V and J ends were trimmed by 2 bases and 4 bases, with 12 bases remaining between them. Per the germline V gene, CDR1 is MNHEY and CDR2 is SVGAGI. The CDR3 reads CASSYRGAGYNEQFF. In DNA, the CDR3 is TGTGCCAGCAGTTACCGGGGGGCCGGGTACAATGAGCAGTTCTTC.

The chain is built from TRBV6-1 and TRBJ2-7, with no clear D. CDR3 length equals 15 residues. V was shortened by 5 bases and J by 4 bases, with 18 bases between the two germline ends. The germline V gene encodes CDR1 MNHNS and CDR2 SASEGT. The CDR3 is CASSTPAVVVYEQYF. The CDR3, as DNA: TGTGCCAGCAGTACCCCGGCTGTGGTAGTGTACGAGCAGTACTTC.

The chain is built from TRBV5-1 and TRBJ1-6; 8 bases map to TRBD1. J gave up 5 bases and V 2 bases, and 3 bases lay outside the gene matches. From germline, CDR1 is SGHRS and CDR2 YFSETQ. The CDR3 runs 15 residues. The CDR3 is CASSLQQGDNSPLHF. CDR3 DNA: TGCGCCAGCAGCTTACAACAGGGGGATAATTCACCCCTCCACTTT.